This T cell receptor (beta chain) was obtained from a study of identical twins (dated by TCRdb to the mid-2010s). For context, the study as a whole: TCR alpha and beta repertoires from monozygotic twins, unrelated adults of various ages and cord blood were deep-sequenced to test whether fetal clonotypes persist. Replicate twin experiments were performed at different times using different library preparation protocols to rule out contamination. Overall results and qualifications from the work: In beta out-of-frame sequences, excess twin sharing was weaker, because having fewer shared sequences lowered the signal-to-noise ratio. Conclusions relied on cross-sectional statistical analysis, since the same donors could not be followed over many years. Compared with coincidental sharing between unrelated individuals, out-of-frame TCR alpha sequences shared between twins showed an excess of sequences with low generation probability. Abundant cord blood beta clonotypes had fewer insertions, young adult naive repertoires showed a similar but weaker trend, and memory repertoires showed no such trend. Zero-insertion analyses could be partly confounded by invariant T cells such as MAIT and iNKT, although diverse VJ usage argued against such confounding for most clonotypes. Out-of-frame TCR alpha sharing in monozygotic twins was systematically underestimated by recombination models, whereas sharing between unrelated individuals was in agreement with the recombination models.

This clonotype turned up a few times. Its antigen has not been determined. No per-base quality is available; no much larger clone lies one base away. Library generation was performed with 5' RACE. TCRdb shows the sequencer as Illumina HiSeq 2000. A universal primer binding site was introduced by template switching, and a unique molecular identifier was present in the final cDNA, enabling accurate counting of TCR cDNA molecules. Specific primers in the conserved constant-segment region were used to synthesize first-strand cDNA for the TCR alpha and beta chains. To control for contamination, every cDNA library was double barcoded, receiving both a SMART-Mk sample barcode and Illumina barcodes. TruSeq adapter sequences, together with Illumina sample barcodes, were added in two successive PCR steps. TCR alpha and beta cDNA libraries were sequenced on the Illumina HiSeq platform with custom primers. The paper's data handling went like this. Raw reads were processed with MiGEC to extract unique molecular identifiers, and MiXCR was used to determine CDR3 positions. For each individual, recombination models were inferred using an EM algorithm with the repgenHMM and IGoR tools. The analysis of shared clonotypes was done with the tcR package in R, with sharing normalized by the product of cloneset sizes. To study raw recombination free of thymic and clonal selection effects, out-of-frame nonproductive sequences were analyzed. Through fastp at Q25 and MiXCR, TCRdb rebuilt clones from the public reads, retaining in-frame beta chains. Rows merge per CDR3 protein into single entries with the most common DNA and genes. TCRdb's processing, not the authors', yielded these V and J calls. The sample table records hundreds of thousands of distinct CDR3 sequences; 9% to 15% of these occur just once. Clones ranked in the top ten supply 7.2% of the sample.

The germline V gene encodes CDR1 MGHRA and CDR2 YSYEKL. The CDR3 has 15 amino acids, counting the end cysteine and phenylalanine. Left in the record is the CDR3 DNA by itself, 45 bases read in frame from the first base. Germline trimming amounts to 2 bases on V and 5 bases on J, with 4 as the count of junction bases outside the gene matches. Only healthy Caucasian donors were included. The twin cohort consisted of three pairs of female monozygotic twins, all aged 18 to 29 years. Positive isolation kits from Invitrogen were used to isolate CD4+ and CD8+ T cell populations. These data were also filed under a second study, of yellow fever vaccine responses in identical twins. As the second study states: According to the authors, the vaccine-induced T cell response in identical twins seemed to be partly convergent and partly specific to each individual. The study precisely tracked vaccine-responding T cell clones in identical twins.

The sample was CD8+ T cells sorted from blood. Recombination connected TRBV4-1 to TRBJ1-1; TRBD1 aligns with 11 central bases. The TCR sequence derives from a woman between 18 and 30 years old in good health. The DNA sequence is given as TGCGCCAGCAGCCAAAAAGGGACAGGGGGGACTGAAGCTTTCTTT. This encodes CASSQKGTGGTEAFF.